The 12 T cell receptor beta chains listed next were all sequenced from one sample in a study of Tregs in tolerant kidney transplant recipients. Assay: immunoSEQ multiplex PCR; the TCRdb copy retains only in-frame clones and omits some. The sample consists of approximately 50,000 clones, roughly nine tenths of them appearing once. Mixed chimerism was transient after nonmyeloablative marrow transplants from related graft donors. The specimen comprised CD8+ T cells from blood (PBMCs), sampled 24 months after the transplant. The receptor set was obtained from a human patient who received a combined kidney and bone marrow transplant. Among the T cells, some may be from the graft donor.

This CDR3 is CASSQTSGTRRTDTQYF. The CDR3 nucleotides are TGCGCCAGCAGCCAAACCTCCGGGACTAGGCGCACAGATACGCAGTATTTT. V usage is TRBV4-1 and J usage is TRBJ2-3; 8 bases match TRBD2. The junction had 8 bases not matched to a gene; V was cut back by 2 bases and J by 1 base. Germline V gives CDR1 MGHRA, CDR2 YSYEKL. This CDR3 spans 17 amino acids.

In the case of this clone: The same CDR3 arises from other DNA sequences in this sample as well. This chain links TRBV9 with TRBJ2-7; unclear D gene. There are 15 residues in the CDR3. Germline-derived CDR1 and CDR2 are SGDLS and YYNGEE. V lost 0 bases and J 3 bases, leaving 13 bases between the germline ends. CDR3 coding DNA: TGTGCCAGCAGCGTAGCGGCAGGTGTCAACTACGAGCAGTACTTC. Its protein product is CASSVAAGVNYEQYF.

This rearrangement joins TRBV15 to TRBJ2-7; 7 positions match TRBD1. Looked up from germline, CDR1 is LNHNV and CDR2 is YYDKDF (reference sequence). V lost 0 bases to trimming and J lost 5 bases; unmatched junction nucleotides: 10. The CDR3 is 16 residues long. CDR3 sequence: CATSREPTGRQDEQYF. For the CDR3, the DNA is TGTGCCACCAGCAGAGAGCCGACAGGGCGGCAGGACGAGCAGTACTTC.

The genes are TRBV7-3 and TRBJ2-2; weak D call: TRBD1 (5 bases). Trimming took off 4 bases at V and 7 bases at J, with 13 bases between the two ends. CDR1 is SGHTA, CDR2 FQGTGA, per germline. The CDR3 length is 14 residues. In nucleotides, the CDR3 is TGTGCCAGCAGCTCCTGGGAAGGGGTCGGGGAGCTGTTTTTT. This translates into CASSSWEGVGELFF.

The CDR3 loop reads CASSLLAPQYEQYF. DNA for the CDR3: TGTGCCAGCAGCCTACTAGCCCCCCAATACGAGCAGTACTTC. This chain uses TRBV27 with TRBJ2-7, with D perhaps TRBD2 (6 bases). Trimming shortened V by 6 bases and J by 4 bases, and 16 bases separated the two germline ends. In germline, CDR1 is MNHEY, CDR2 SMNVEV (reference sequence). This CDR3 spans 14 amino acids.

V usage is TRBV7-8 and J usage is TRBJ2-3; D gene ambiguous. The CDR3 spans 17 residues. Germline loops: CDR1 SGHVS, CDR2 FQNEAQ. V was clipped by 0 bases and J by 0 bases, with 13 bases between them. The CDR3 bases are TGTGCCAGCAGCTTAGCGCAGGTCAGACACAGCACAGATACGCAGTATTTT. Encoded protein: CASSLAQVRHSTDTQYF.

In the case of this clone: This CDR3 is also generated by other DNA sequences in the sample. CDR3 region: CASRRGQGDNSPLHF. The DNA for the CDR3 is TGCGCCAGCAGGCGAGGACAGGGGGATAATTCACCCCTCCACTTT. V gene TRBV5-1 combines with J gene TRBJ1-6, with TRBD1 matching over 10 bases. Per the germline V gene, CDR1 is SGHRS and CDR2 is YFSETQ. The V segment lost 5 bases and the J segment 5 bases; nucleotides outside the gene matches: 4. The CDR3 is 15 residues long.

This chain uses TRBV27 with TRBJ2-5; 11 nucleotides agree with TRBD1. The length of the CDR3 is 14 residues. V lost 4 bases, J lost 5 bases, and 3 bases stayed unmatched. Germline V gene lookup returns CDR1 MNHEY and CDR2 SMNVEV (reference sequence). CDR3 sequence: CASSWTGGGETQYF. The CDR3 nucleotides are TGTGCCAGCAGTTGGACAGGGGGCGGCGAGACCCAGTACTTC.

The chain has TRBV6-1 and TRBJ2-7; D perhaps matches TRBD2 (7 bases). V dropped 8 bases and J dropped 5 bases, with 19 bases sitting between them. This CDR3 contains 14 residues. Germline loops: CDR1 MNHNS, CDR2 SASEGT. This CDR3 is CASGRGGGANEQYF. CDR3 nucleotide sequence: TGTGCCAGCGGTAGGGGCGGGGGCGCGAACGAGCAGTACTTC.

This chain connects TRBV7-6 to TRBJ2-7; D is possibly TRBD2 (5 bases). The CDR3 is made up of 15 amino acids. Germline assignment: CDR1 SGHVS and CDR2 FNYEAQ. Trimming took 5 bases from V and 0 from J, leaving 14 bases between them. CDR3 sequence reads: CASSPAAASSYEQYF. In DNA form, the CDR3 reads TGTGCCAGCAGCCCAGCAGCGGCAAGCTCCTACGAGCAGTACTTC. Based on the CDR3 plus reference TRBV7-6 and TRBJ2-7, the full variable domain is GAGVSQSPRYKVTKRGQDVALRCDPISGHVSLYWYRQALGQGPEFLTYFNYEAQQDKSGLPNDRFSAERPEGSISTLTIQRTEQRDSAMYRCASSPAAASSYEQYFGPGTRLTVT.

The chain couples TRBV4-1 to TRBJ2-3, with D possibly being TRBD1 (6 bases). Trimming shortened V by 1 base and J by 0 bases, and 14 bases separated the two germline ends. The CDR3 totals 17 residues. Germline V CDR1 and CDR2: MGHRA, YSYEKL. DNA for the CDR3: TGCGCCAGCAGCCAAGGAAGAGGGGGACATAGCACAGATACGCAGTATTTT. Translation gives CASSQGRGGHSTDTQYF.

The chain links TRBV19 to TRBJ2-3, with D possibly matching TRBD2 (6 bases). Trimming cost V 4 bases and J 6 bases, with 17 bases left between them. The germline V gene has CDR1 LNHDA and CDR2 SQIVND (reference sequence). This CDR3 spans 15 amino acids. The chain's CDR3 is CASSNGGTNLDTQYF. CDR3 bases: TGTGCCAGTAGTAATGGGGGGACCAACCTCGATACGCAGTATTTT.